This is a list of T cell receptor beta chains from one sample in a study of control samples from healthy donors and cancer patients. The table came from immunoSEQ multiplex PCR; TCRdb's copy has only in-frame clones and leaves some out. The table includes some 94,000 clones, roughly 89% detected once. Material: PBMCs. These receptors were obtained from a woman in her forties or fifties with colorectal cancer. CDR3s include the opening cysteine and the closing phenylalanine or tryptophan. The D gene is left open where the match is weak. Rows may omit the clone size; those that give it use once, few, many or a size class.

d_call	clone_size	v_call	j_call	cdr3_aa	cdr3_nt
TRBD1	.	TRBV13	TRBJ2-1	CASSLEGWGTGAVNEQFF	TGTGCCAGCAGCTTAGAGGGGTGGGGGACAGGGGCGGTCAATGAGCAGTTCTTC
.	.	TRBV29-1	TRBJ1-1	CSVRDSGWTITEAFF	TGCAGCGTACGGGACTCGGGTTGGACTATCACTGAAGCTTTCTTT
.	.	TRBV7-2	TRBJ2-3	CASSRKGGGADTQYF	TGTGCCAGCAGCCGCAAGGGGGGGGGCGCAGATACGCAGTATTTT
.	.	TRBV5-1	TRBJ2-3	CASSTSGGSTDTQYF	TGCGCCAGCAGCACGTCAGGGGGGAGCACAGATACGCAGTATTTT
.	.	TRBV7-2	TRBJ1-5	CASSLDGAGQPQHF	TGTGCCAGCAGCTTGGATGGGGCGGGCCAGCCCCAGCATTTT
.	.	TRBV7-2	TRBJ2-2	CASSEVPYTGELFF	TGTGCCAGCAGCGAGGTCCCGTACACCGGGGAGCTGTTTTTT
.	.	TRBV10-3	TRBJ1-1	CAISEGTEAFF	TGTGCCATCAGTGAGGGCACTGAAGCTTTCTTT
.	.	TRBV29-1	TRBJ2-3	CSSRQTDTQYF	TGCAGCTCTCGACAGACAGATACGCAGTATTTT
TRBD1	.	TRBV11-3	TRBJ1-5	CASSHIGGGLNQPQHF	TGTGCCAGCAGTCATATAGGAGGGGGCTTGAACCAGCCCCAGCATTTT
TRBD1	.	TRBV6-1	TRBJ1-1	CASSGYRGIRNTEAFF	TGTGCCAGCAGTGGATACAGGGGTATAAGGAACACTGAAGCTTTCTTT
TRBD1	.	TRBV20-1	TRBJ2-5	CSARGTAQETQYF	TGCAGTGCTCGTGGGACAGCGCAAGAGACCCAGTACTTC
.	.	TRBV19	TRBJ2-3	CASSIEITTDTQYF	TGTGCCAGTAGTATAGAGATTACCACAGATACGCAGTATTTT
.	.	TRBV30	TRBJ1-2	CAWMSGTDGYTF	TGTGCCTGGATGTCTGGGACGGATGGCTACACCTTC
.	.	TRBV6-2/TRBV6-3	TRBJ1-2	CASSSWGNYGYTF	TGTGCCAGCAGTTCTTGGGGGAACTATGGCTACACCTTC
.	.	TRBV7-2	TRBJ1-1	CASSLGTPNTEAFF	TGTGCCAGCAGCTTGGGCACCCCGAACACTGAAGCTTTCTTT
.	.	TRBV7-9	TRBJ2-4	CASSFERRGSIQYF	TGTGCCAGCAGCTTTGAACGGAGAGGAAGCATTCAGTACTTC
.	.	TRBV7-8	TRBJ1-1	CASSHPSVGLMNTEAFF	TGTGCCAGCAGCCACCCCTCCGTTGGGCTCATGAACACTGAAGCTTTCTTT
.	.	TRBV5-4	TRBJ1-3	CASSLEGRGNTIYF	TGTGCCAGCAGCTTGGAGGGGCGAGGAAACACCATATATTTT
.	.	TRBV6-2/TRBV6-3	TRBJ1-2	CASSYGGNYGYTF	TGTGCCAGCAGTTACGGCGGAAACTATGGCTACACCTTC
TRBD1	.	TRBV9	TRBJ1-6	CASGSWGQGESPLHF	TGTGCCAGCGGGTCCTGGGGACAGGGGGAGTCACCCCTCCACTTT
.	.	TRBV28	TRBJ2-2	CASSLGRRELFF	TGTGCCAGCAGTTTAGGTCGGAGGGAGCTGTTTTTT
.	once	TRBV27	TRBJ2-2	CASSLFGYTRTGELFF	TGTGCCAGCAGTTTATTTGGCTACACACGGACCGGGGAGCTGTTTTTT
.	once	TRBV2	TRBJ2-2	CASRRAGETGELFF	TGTGCCAGCAGGAGGGCTGGGGAAACCGGGGAGCTGTTTTTT
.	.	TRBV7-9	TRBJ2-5	CASSLAGVRQQETQYF	TGTGCCAGCAGCTTAGCAGGGGTCCGGCAACAAGAGACCCAGTACTTC
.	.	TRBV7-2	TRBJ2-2	CASTLTGELFF	TGTGCCAGCACCCTCACCGGGGAGCTGTTTTTT
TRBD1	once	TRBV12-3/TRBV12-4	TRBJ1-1	CASSRTGEAFF	TGTGCCAGCAGTCGGACAGGGGAAGCTTTCTTT
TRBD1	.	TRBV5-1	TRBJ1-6	CASSLGQGGSPLHF	TGCGCCAGCAGCTTAGGACAGGGAGGATCACCCCTCCACTTT
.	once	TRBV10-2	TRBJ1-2	CASTRGRNYGYTF	TGCGCCAGCACCCGTGGACGGAACTATGGCTACACCTTC
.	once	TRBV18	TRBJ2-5	CASSPSETQYF	TGTGCCAGCTCACCATCCGAGACCCAGTACTTC
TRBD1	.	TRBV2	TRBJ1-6	CASSERQGVASPLHF	TGTGCCAGCAGTGAGCGACAGGGAGTTGCTTCACCCCTCCACTTT
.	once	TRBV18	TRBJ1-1	CASSSTGEIEAFF	TGTGCCAGCTCATCCACAGGAGAAATTGAAGCTTTCTTT
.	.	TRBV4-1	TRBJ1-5	CASSPRVGQPQHF	TGCGCCAGCAGCCCGCGGGTAGGGCAGCCCCAGCATTTT
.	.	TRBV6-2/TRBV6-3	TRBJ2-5	CASSTYIQETQYF	TGTGCCAGCAGTACGTATATCCAAGAGACCCAGTACTTC
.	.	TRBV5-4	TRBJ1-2	CASSHDRQTYGYTF	TGTGCCAGCAGCCATGACCGACAGACCTATGGCTACACCTTC
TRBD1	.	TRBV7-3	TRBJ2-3	CASSLGTGYEDTQYF	TGTGCCAGCAGCTTAGGGACAGGATATGAAGATACGCAGTATTTT
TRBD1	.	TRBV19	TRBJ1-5	CASSQDRGYQPQHF	TGTGCCAGTAGCCAGGACAGGGGGTATCAGCCCCAGCATTTT
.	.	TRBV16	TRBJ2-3	CASSQSRSPPFHTDTQYF	TGTGCCAGCAGCCAATCACGGTCCCCCCCGTTTCACACAGATACGCAGTATTTT
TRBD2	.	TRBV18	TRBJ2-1	CASSLSGAHFGLARNEQFF	TGTGCCAGCTCACTCTCGGGCGCCCATTTCGGACTAGCTCGCAATGAGCAGTTCTTC
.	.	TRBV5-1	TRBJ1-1	CASSGGTSAINTEAFF	TGCGCCAGCAGTGGGGGTACCTCAGCGATAAACACTGAAGCTTTCTTT
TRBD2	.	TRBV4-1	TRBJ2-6	CASSQDKGTSNPGANVLTF	TGCGCCAGCAGCCAAGATAAAGGGACTAGCAACCCTGGGGCCAACGTCCTGACTTTC
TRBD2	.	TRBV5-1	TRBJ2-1	CASSLGSGGFYNEQFF	TGCGCCAGCAGCTTAGGAAGCGGGGGGTTTTACAATGAGCAGTTCTTC
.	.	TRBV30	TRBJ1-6	CAFAGDPYNSPLHF	TGTGCCTTTGCAGGGGATCCCTATAATTCACCCCTCCACTTT
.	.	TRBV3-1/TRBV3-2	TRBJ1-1	CASSQVSFRTEAPGQEAFF	TGTGCCAGCAGCCAAGTCTCCTTCCGGACAGAGGCCCCTGGGCAGGAAGCTTTCTTT
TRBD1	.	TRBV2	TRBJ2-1	CASSGQGASNEQFF	TGTGCCAGCAGTGGTCAGGGGGCTAGCAATGAGCAGTTCTTC
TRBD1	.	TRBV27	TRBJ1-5	CASSFQGAGNQPQHF	TGTGCCAGCAGTTTCCAGGGGGCCGGCAATCAGCCCCAGCATTTT
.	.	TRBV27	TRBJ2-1	CASRHISHGLSPAGVSYNEQFF	TGTGCCAGCAGGCATATTTCTCACGGACTTTCGCCCGCAGGGGTATCCTACAATGAGCAGTTCTTC
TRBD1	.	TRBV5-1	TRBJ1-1	CASSLDIQGGFTEAFF	TGCGCCAGCAGCTTGGACATTCAGGGGGGGTTCACTGAAGCTTTCTTT
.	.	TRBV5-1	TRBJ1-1	CASSPTTGSTEAFF	TGCGCCAGCAGCCCCACCACAGGGAGCACTGAAGCTTTCTTT
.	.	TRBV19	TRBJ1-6	CASSIMGVNSPLHF	TGTGCCAGTAGTATAATGGGGGTTAATTCACCCCTCCACTTT
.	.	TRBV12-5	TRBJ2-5	CASQFVGKGPQYF	TGTGCTAGCCAATTTGTAGGAAAGGGACCCCAGTACTTC
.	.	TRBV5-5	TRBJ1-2	CASSLWAGAGYTF	TGTGCCAGCAGCTTGTGGGCCGGGGCGGGCTACACCTTC
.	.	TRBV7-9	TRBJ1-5	CASSLSGDNQPQHF	TGTGCCAGCAGCTTATCAGGGGATAATCAGCCCCAGCATTTT
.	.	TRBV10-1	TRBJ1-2	CASSENRFYGYTF	TGCGCCAGCAGTGAAAACAGATTCTATGGCTACACCTTC
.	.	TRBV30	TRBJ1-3	CAWSVLRGNTIYF	TGTGCCTGGAGTGTACTTAGGGGAAACACCATATATTTT
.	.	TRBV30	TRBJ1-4	CAWSTSGGAREKLFF	TGTGCCTGGAGTACGTCGGGGGGGGCGAGGGAAAAACTGTTTTTT